This TCR beta chain was retrieved from a study of cytomegalovirus exposure and HLA in healthy donors. Regarding the study as a whole: Later work found that TCR association rates differed between HLA loci; DRB1 had the most and HLA-C the fewest. It was reported that TCR beta sequences correctly inferred the HLA-A and HLA-B alleles for most subjects. The authors later found HLA-associated TCR beta chains more clonally expanded than equally common others. According to an earlier analysis, most TCR beta V segments yielded productive rearrangements about 87% or about 30% of the time.

Researchers ran the PCR with 60 Vbeta and 13 Jbeta primers. Generated by immunoSEQ multiplex PCR, the TCRdb table keeps only in-frame clones and is missing some. The sample has some 150,000 clones. Turning to this clone: The target antigen is unknown.

Material: PBMCs. This TCR was recovered from a woman between 18 and 30 years old in good health and CMV-seronegative.

The CDR3 nucleotides are TGTGCCAGCAGTTACTCGGGGCAGGACAATCAGCCCCAGCATTTT. Encoded protein: CASSYSGQDNQPQHF. This chain links TRBV6-5 with TRBJ1-5; maybe TRBD1 (5 bases). V was shortened by 0 bases and J by 3 bases, with 9 bases between the two germline ends. The CDR3 is 15 residues long. The germline gives CDR1 MNHEY, CDR2 SVGAGI.